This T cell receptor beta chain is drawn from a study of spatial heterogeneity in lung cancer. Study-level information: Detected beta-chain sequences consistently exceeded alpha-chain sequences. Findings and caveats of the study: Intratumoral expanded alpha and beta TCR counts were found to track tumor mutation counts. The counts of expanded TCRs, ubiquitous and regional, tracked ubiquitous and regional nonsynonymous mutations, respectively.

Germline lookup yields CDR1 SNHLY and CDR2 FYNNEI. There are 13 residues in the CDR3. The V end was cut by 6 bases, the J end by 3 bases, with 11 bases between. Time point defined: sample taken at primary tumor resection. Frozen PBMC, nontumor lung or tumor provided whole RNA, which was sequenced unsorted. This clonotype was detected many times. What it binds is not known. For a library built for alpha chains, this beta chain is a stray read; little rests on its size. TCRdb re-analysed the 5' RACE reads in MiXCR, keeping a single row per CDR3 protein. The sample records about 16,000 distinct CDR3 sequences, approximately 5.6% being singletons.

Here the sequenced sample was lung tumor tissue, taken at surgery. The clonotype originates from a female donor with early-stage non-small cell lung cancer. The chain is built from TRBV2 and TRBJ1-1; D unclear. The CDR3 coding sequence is TGTGCCAGCAGGGACCAAAGCTACACTGAAGCTTTCTTT. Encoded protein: CASRDQSYTEAFF.